The 27 T cell receptor beta chains given below trace back to one sample, sequenced in a study of response to subunit inactivated influenza vaccine. TCRdb passed the RT-PCR reads through MiXCR, listing each CDR3 protein once. The sample shows 750,000 to 850,000 distinct CDR3 sequences, approximately 17% of them seen only once. This material consisted of PBMCs from blood, taken more than 4 days after vaccination. The source of these receptors is a man in his fifties or sixties who received an inactivated influenza vaccine.

This clonotype was observed at least ten times. This rearrangement joins TRBV29-1 to TRBJ2-7; D may be TRBD1 or TRBD2 (5 bases each). The germline V and J ends were trimmed by 2 bases and 3 bases, with 14 bases remaining between them. The germline V gene has CDR1 SQVTM and CDR2 ANQGSEA. CDR3 length equals 14 residues. CDR3 DNA sequence: TGCAGCGTTGAATTTCGGGGACGGGACTACGAGCAGTACTTC. Translating gives CSVEFRGRDYEQYF.

The rearrangement uses TRBV12-3 or TRBV12-4 and TRBJ2-7, with D perhaps given as TRBD1 or TRBD2 (5 bases each). V dropped 0 bases and J dropped 1 base, with 13 bases sitting between them. This CDR3 spans 16 amino acids. The chain's CDR3 is CASSLAGTVNSYEQYF. CDR3 coding DNA: TGTGCCAGCAGTTTAGCCGGGACGGTCAATTCCTACGAGCAGTACTTC.

This clonotype was seen once. The CDR3 sequence is CASSPNAIYNEQFF. CDR3 nucleotides: TGTGCCAGCTCACCAAATGCGATCTACAATGAGCAGTTCTTC. V gene TRBV18 combines with J gene TRBJ2-1; D not resolved. The CDR3 is 14 residues long. V was pared by 2 bases and J by 3 bases, with 8 bases between. The germline CDR1 and CDR2 sequences are KGHSH and LQKENI.

This clonotype was counted ten times or more. The chain recombines TRBV29-1 with TRBJ2-1; 13 bases fit TRBD2. The J segment lost 9 bases and the V segment lost 6 bases, leaving 8 bases of the junction unmatched. This CDR3 comprises 14 residues. Germline CDR1 reads SQVTM; CDR2 reads ANQGSEA. CDR3 sequence (DNA): TGCAGCGTCCGCACTAGCGGGGGGGCCGGTGAGCAGTTCTTC. Its translation is CSVRTSGGAGEQFF.

This chain links TRBV12-3 or TRBV12-4 with TRBJ2-5; D unresolved. Trimming removed 5 bases at V and 5 bases at J, with 24 bases between. The CDR3 is 17 amino acids. The chain's CDR3 is CASSPYLSVNPLETQYF. The CDR3 nucleotides read TGTGCCAGCAGTCCGTACCTCTCGGTCAACCCGCTGGAGACCCAGTACTTC.

The chain has TRBV18 and TRBJ2-7; 9 nucleotides agree with TRBD2. The junction had 4 bases not matched to a gene; V was cut back by 2 bases and J by 2 bases. Germline V lookup: CDR1 KGHSH, CDR2 LQKENI. The CDR3 sequence is 15 residues long. The CDR3 coding sequence is TGTGCCAGCTCACCAAGCGGGGGGAACCCCTACGAGCAGTACTTC. This encodes CASSPSGGNPYEQYF.

The V call is TRBV7-2, the J call TRBJ2-5; no reliable D call. Trimming left V 2 bases short and J 4 bases short, with 17 bases between. The germline V gene encodes CDR1 SGHTA and CDR2 FQGNSA. The CDR3 loop spans 16 amino acids. The DNA of the CDR3 is TGTGCCAGCAGCTTAAGGAACCCGACACTGTCAGAGACCCAGTACTTC. This gives the protein CASSLRNPTLSETQYF.

V is TRBV5-1 and J is TRBJ2-5; the match to TRBD2 covers 7 bases. J gave up 4 bases and V 4 bases, and 10 bases lay outside the gene matches. The CDR3 totals 15 residues. Per the germline V gene, CDR1 is SGHRS and CDR2 is YFSETQ. In DNA form, the CDR3 reads TGCGCCAGCAGCCTGAGGGACCCGGGGGGAGAGACCCAGTACTTC. Translating it yields CASSLRDPGGETQYF.

This clonotype was observed a handful of times. The gene calls are TRBV12-5 and TRBJ2-2; 9 bases fit TRBD1. The germline V gene encodes CDR1 LGHNT and CDR2 FRNRAP. The CDR3 extends over 15 amino acids. Trimming removed 1 base from V and 3 bases from J; junction bases left unmatched: 0. CDR3 in DNA: TGTGCTAGTGGTTTGGGGACAGGGGACACCGGGGAGCTGTTTTTT. This encodes CASGLGTGDTGELFF.

The chain carries TRBV18 and TRBJ2-3; TRBD1 or TRBD2 may be the D gene (5 bases each). CDR1 and CDR2 (germline): KGHSH, LQKENI. The CDR3 totals 16 residues. Trimming cost V 0 bases and J 1 base, with 11 bases left between them. As DNA, the CDR3 is TGTGCCAGCTCACCACCCCGGGGCGTCGGCACAGATACGCAGTATTTT. Its translation: CASSPPRGVGTDTQYF.

V gene TRBV29-1 combines with J gene TRBJ1-1; maybe TRBD1 (6 bases). The CDR3 is 18 residues long. Germline CDR1 SQVTM, CDR2 ANQGSEA. V lost 2 bases and J 5 bases, leaving 27 bases between the germline ends. In DNA, the CDR3 is TGCAGCGTTGAAAATTTGGCCAGGGGAGTAATAGTAGGTACTGAAGCTTTCTTT. It translates to CSVENLARGVIVGTEAFF.

The chain links TRBV28 to TRBJ1-1, with 9 bases aligning to TRBD1. Germline V gives CDR1 MDHEN, CDR2 SYDVKM. The ends lost 4 bases at V and 5 bases at J; junction bases unmatched: 8. The CDR3 covers 15 residues. CDR3 sequence (DNA): TGTGCCAGCAGTTCCCTACAGGGGGCGCGGACTGAAGCTTTCTTT. Its translation: CASSSLQGARTEAFF.

This clonotype was seen more than once but under ten times. The chain employs TRBV6-5 and TRBJ2-4; TRBD1 matches at 9 bases. V lost 4 bases to trimming and J lost 6 bases; unmatched junction nucleotides: 7. CDR1 is MNHEY and CDR2 is SVGAGI in the germline V gene. This CDR3 is 15 amino acids long. The CDR3 DNA reads as TGTGCCAGCAGTTCCGGGACAGGGAAAGGAAACATTCAGTACTTC. Protein sequence: CASSSGTGKGNIQYF.

This clonotype was recorded a few times. The chain recombines TRBV15 with TRBJ1-4; no clear D. This CDR3 has 16 residues. V lost 1 base to trimming and J lost 3 bases, with 12 bases between them. From germline, CDR1 is LNHNV and CDR2 YYDKDF (reference sequence). The CDR3: CATSRVLATSNEKLFF. The CDR3 DNA follows: TGTGCCACCAGCAGAGTGCTGGCCACTTCTAATGAAAAACTGTTTTTT.

There are many counts of this clonotype. The rearrangement joins TRBV6-5 to TRBJ2-7; 10 nucleotides align to TRBD2. From germline, CDR1 is MNHEY and CDR2 SVGAGI. The CDR3 runs 15 residues. The trim removed 6 bases at V and 2 bases at J, leaving 7 bases unmatched. The CDR3 here is CASRLTSGPAYEQYF. The DNA for the CDR3 is TGTGCCAGCAGATTGACTAGCGGGCCGGCCTACGAGCAGTACTTC.

J is TRBJ2-1 and V is TRBV7-9, with TRBD1 matching over 7 bases. With V trimmed by 0 bases and J by 9 bases, 11 bases remained unmatched. From germline, CDR1 is SEHNR and CDR2 FQNEAQ (reference sequence). The CDR3 spans 16 residues. The CDR3 region is CASSLAQGQPHGEQFF. The CDR3 DNA reads as TGTGCCAGCAGCTTAGCGCAGGGACAGCCCCATGGTGAGCAGTTCTTC. The complete variable domain, with remaining parts taken from reference TRBV7-9 and TRBJ2-1, reads DTGVSQNPRHKITKRGQNVTFRCDPISEHNRLYWYRQTLGQGPEFLTYFQNEAQLEKSRLLSDRFSAERPKGSFSTLEIQRTEQGDSAMYLCASSLAQGQPHGEQFFGPGTRLTVL.

The table lists this clonotype with a few counts. The chain's CDR3 is CASSGTSGGIYEQFF. In DNA form, the CDR3 reads TGCGCCAGCAGCGGTACTAGCGGGGGGATCTATGAGCAGTTCTTC. The V gene is TRBV5-1, the J gene TRBJ2-1; 12 nucleotides line up with TRBD2. The ends lost 4 bases at V and 8 bases at J; junction bases unmatched: 7. From germline, CDR1 is SGHRS and CDR2 YFSETQ. The CDR3 runs 15 residues.

This clonotype has more than one count but fewer than ten. The DNA for the CDR3 is TGTGCCAGCTCACCACCGGGGGAGGAGACCCAGTACTTC. Encoded protein: CASSPPGEETQYF. V and J are TRBV18 and TRBJ2-5; D is tentatively TRBD1 or TRBD2 (5 bases each). V lost 0 bases and J lost 5, with 7 bases in between. This CDR3 region has 13 residues. Per germline, CDR1 KGHSH and CDR2 LQKENI.

J is TRBJ2-3 and V is TRBV15; no clear D gene. Germline V gives CDR1 LNHNV, CDR2 YYDKDF (reference sequence). The germline V and J ends were trimmed by 5 bases and 6 bases, with 12 bases remaining between them. This CDR3 is 13 amino acids long. The CDR3 coding sequence is TGTGCCACCAGCTCCCAACGTAGCGATACGCAGTATTTT. This encodes CATSSQRSDTQYF.

This clonotype was seen ten or more times. The DNA for the CDR3 is TGCGCCAGCAGCTTGTCTAGCGGGAGGACAGATACGCAGTATTTT. Amino acid sequence: CASSLSSGRTDTQYF. This chain joins TRBV5-1 and TRBJ2-3; 11 positions match TRBD2. The germline gives CDR1 SGHRS, CDR2 YFSETQ. The CDR3 is 15 amino acids. V lost 1 base and J lost 3; bases outside the gene matches: 1. The full variable domain, rest sourced from reference TRBV5-1 and TRBJ2-3, is KAGVTQTPRYLIKTRGQQVTLSCSPISGHRSVSWYQQTPGQGLQFLFEYFSETQRNKGNFPGRFSGRQFSNSRSEMNVSTLELGDSALYLCASSLSSGRTDTQYFGPGTRLTVL.

This clonotype was detected a few times. V usage is TRBV5-4 and J usage is TRBJ1-1, with D perhaps TRBD1 (5 bases). Trimming shortened V by 4 bases and J by 5 bases, and 18 bases separated the two germline ends. This CDR3 is built from 15 residues. CDR1 SGHNT and CDR2 YYREEE come from the germline V gene (reference sequence). This CDR3 reads CASSGRDIGGTEAFF. The CDR3 DNA sequence: TGTGCCAGCAGCGGGAGAGACATCGGGGGGACTGAAGCTTTCTTT.

The rearrangement uses TRBV6-5 and TRBJ1-2, with D tentatively TRBD1 (5 bases). V was shortened by 0 bases and J by 5 bases, with 10 bases between the two germline ends. CDR1 MNHEY and CDR2 SVGAGI come from the germline V gene. CDR3 size: 14 residues. In nucleotides, the CDR3 is TGTGCCAGCAGTTACTCGGCAGGGCAGTATGGCTACACCTTC. As protein: CASSYSAGQYGYTF.

This clonotype was seen more than once but under ten times. The chain combines TRBV7-8 with TRBJ2-1; TRBD1 or TRBD2 may be the D gene (5 bases each). Germline V CDR1 and CDR2: SGHVS, FQNEAQ. The CDR3 totals 14 residues. V was clipped by 5 bases and J by 7 bases, with 15 bases between them. As DNA, the CDR3 is TGTGCCAGCAGCCCAGGTGGGGGTCGGAATGAGCAGTTCTTC. It yields the protein CASSPGGGRNEQFF.

CDR3 amino acids: CSAWGQGTGNEQFF. The CDR3 coding sequence is TGCAGTGCTTGGGGACAGGGGACCGGCAATGAGCAGTTCTTC. J is TRBJ2-1 and V is TRBV20-1; 10 bases agree with TRBD1. The junction had 7 bases not matched to a gene; V was cut back by 5 bases and J by 6 bases. CDR1 is DFQATT, CDR2 SNEGSKA, per germline (reference sequence). The CDR3 runs to 14 residues.

The chain carries TRBV20-1 and TRBJ2-3; 9 bases align to TRBD2. This CDR3 comprises 16 residues. The germline CDR1 and CDR2 sequences are DFQATT and SNEGSKA (reference sequence). The junction had 9 bases not matched to a gene; V was cut back by 5 bases and J by 0 bases. CDR3 DNA: TGCAGTGCTCGACAGGGACTAGCCGGAAGCACAGATACGCAGTATTTT. The encoded protein is CSARQGLAGSTDTQYF.

The V and J genes are TRBV6-5 and TRBJ2-1; possibly TRBD1 or TRBD2 for D (5 bases each). The V gene lost 0 bases and the J gene lost 9 bases, with 15 bases spanning the gap. The CDR3 is made up of 15 amino acids. From germline, CDR1 is MNHEY and CDR2 SVGAGI. CDR3 nucleotides: TGTGCCAGCAGTTACTCGTCGGGACGGTCGATTGAGCAGTTCTTC. This gives the protein CASSYSSGRSIEQFF.

The chain combines TRBV10-3 with TRBJ2-3, with D maybe TRBD2 (5 bases). This CDR3 has 15 residues. The V end lost 2 bases, the J end lost 1 base, and 10 bases lay between the germline ends. The V gene's germline CDR1 is ENHRY and CDR2 SYGVKD. The CDR3: CAISEALLGTDTQYF. In nucleotides, the CDR3 is TGTGCCATCAGTGAGGCCCTACTAGGCACAGATACGCAGTATTTT.